Below, 8 T cell receptor beta chains from the same sample are listed, as sequenced in a study of cytomegalovirus exposure and HLA in healthy donors (dated by TCRdb to about 2017). Library creation used the immunoSEQ multiplex PCR assay. For the multiplex PCR, a mixture combining 60 forward primers for TCR Vbeta segments and 13 reverse primers for TCR Jbeta segments was used. TCRdb took this table from immuneACCESS and kept in-frame rearrangements with V and J called. Such tables lack part of the clones; where checked against another copy, unresolved V genes explain under half of the gap, and the rest is unexplained. The sample table lists hundreds of thousands of clones, over 85% of them with a count of one. Of the sample, roughly 2% is held by the ten largest clones. What was sequenced was PBMCs. The origin of the receptors is a woman under 30 in good health and CMV-seronegative.

This chain joins TRBV15 and TRBJ2-6; 7 nucleotides line up with TRBD2. This CDR3 is built from 14 residues. Germline CDR1 and CDR2: LNHNV and YYDKDF (reference sequence). V gave up 8 bases and J gave up 0 bases; unmatched junction bases: 1. The CDR3 protein is CATSGGSGANVLTF. The CDR3 coding sequence is TGTGCCACCTCGGGAGGCTCTGGGGCCAACGTCCTGACTTTC.

The chain carries TRBV10-2 and TRBJ2-7, with 9 bases aligning to TRBD2. The CDR3 extends over 14 amino acids. Looked up from germline, CDR1 is WSHSY and CDR2 is SAAADI. With 3 bases clipped from V and 6 bases from J, the junction kept 6 bases outside the gene matches. The CDR3 region has the DNA TGCGCCAGCAGTGAAAGCGGGGGGTTCGCCGAGCAGTACTTC. Translation: CASSESGGFAEQYF.

The rearrangement links TRBV20-1 to TRBJ2-1; possibly TRBD2 for D (6 bases). The germline V gene encodes CDR1 DFQATT and CDR2 SNEGSKA (reference sequence). The CDR3 spans 11 residues. The V gene lost 0 bases and the J gene lost 12 bases, with 9 bases spanning the gap. The CDR3, as DNA: TGCAGTGCTAGAGACGGGACTGCGCAGTTCTTC. Residues: CSARDGTAQFF.

The chain carries TRBV6-1 and TRBJ1-2; D is uncertain. Trimming removed 1 base from V and 8 bases from J, with 14 bases in between. Germline lookup yields CDR1 MNHNS and CDR2 SASEGT. The CDR3 covers 14 residues. The CDR3: CASSEEFHAGGYTF. CDR3 DNA sequence: TGTGCCAGCAGTGAAGAGTTTCACGCGGGGGGCTACACCTTC.

The gene calls are TRBV2 and TRBJ1-4, with D hard to call. Germline assignment: CDR1 SNHLY and CDR2 FYNNEI. This CDR3 contains 15 residues. V shed 1 base and J shed 5 bases, with 11 bases lying between them. The CDR3 nucleotides are TGTGCCAGCAGTGAAGTCGGGATGGGGAATGAAAAACTGTTTTTT. Its translation is CASSEVGMGNEKLFF.

This clone was counted once. J is TRBJ2-1 and V is TRBV11-3, with D possibly matching TRBD1 (5 bases). The V and J ends lost 1 base and 0 bases respectively, with 16 bases between them. The germline V gene has CDR1 SGHNT and CDR2 YENEEA. The CDR3 runs to 18 residues. The CDR3, as DNA: TGTGCCAGCAGCTTAGGGGGCCCGTCAATCAGCTCCTACAATGAGCAGTTCTTC. As protein: CASSLGGPSISSYNEQFF. Supplemented by reference TRBV11-3 and TRBJ2-1, the full variable domain reads EAGVVQSPRYKIIEKKQPVAFWCNPISGHNTLYWYLQNLGQGPELLIRYENEEAVDDSQLPKDRFSAERLKGVDSTLKIQPAELGDSAVYLCASSLGGPSISSYNEQFFGPGTRLTVL.

J is TRBJ1-1 and V is TRBV4-2, with TRBD1 matching over 7 bases. This CDR3 is built from 20 residues. Trimming cost V 4 bases and J 4 bases; bases outside gene matches: 24. The germline gives CDR1 LGHNA, CDR2 YNFKEQ. CDR3 nucleotide sequence: TGTGCCAGCAGCCCCAAGTTCGACAGGGACGGGGGTTGGGGGACCACTGAAGCTTTCTTT. Protein sequence: CASSPKFDRDGGWGTTEAFF.

The CDR3 is CASGQEANYGYTF. The DNA for the CDR3 is TGCGCCAGCGGACAGGAGGCTAACTATGGCTACACCTTC. The chain employs TRBV5-1 and TRBJ1-2, with 7 bases fitting TRBD1. The CDR3 extends over 13 amino acids. CDR1 is SGHRS, CDR2 YFSETQ, per germline. V was clipped by 7 bases and J by 0 bases; unmatched bases: 3. The full variable domain, its missing parts supplied by reference TRBV5-1 and TRBJ1-2, is KAGVTQTPRYLIKTRGQQVTLSCSPISGHRSVSWYQQTPGQGLQFLFEYFSETQRNKGNFPGRFSGRQFSNSRSEMNVSTLELGDSALYLCASGQEANYGYTFGSGTRLTVV.